The table lists the clone carrying this TCR beta chain with many counts. This entry comes from a study of blood T cells in healthy people across ages. The study recruited healthy Caucasian donors from Russia who were aged roughly 6 to 100. Whenever a sample was processed, at least 7 million PBMCs were isolated. Primers used in a second PCR of about 6 to 11 cycles were a sample-barcoded 5' primer and a J-beta primer mix. TCRdb re-called the 5' RACE reads through MiXCR, storing one row per CDR3 protein. The sample yields about 1 million distinct CDR3 sequences, 25% seen once. These data are also associated with another study on T cells of mothers and their children. That paper states: Reads obtained per mother exceeded 8.5 million TCR beta CDR3 reads, with roughly 3.1 million obtained per child. Related mother-child pairs shared marginally more repertoire than unrelated pairs, though not significantly.

This receptor was obtained from a girl aged 2 to 10 in good health. The sequencing input was blood.

Here the CDR3 reads CASSQELRGKLFF. DNA of the CDR3: TGCGCCAGCAGCCAAGAGCTACGGGGAAAACTGTTTTTT. The chain links TRBV4-3 to TRBJ1-4; D remains ambiguous. The CDR3 is 13 residues long. Trimming left V 0 bases short and J 10 bases short, with 9 bases between. Germline V gene data show CDR1 as LGHNA and CDR2 as YSLEER.